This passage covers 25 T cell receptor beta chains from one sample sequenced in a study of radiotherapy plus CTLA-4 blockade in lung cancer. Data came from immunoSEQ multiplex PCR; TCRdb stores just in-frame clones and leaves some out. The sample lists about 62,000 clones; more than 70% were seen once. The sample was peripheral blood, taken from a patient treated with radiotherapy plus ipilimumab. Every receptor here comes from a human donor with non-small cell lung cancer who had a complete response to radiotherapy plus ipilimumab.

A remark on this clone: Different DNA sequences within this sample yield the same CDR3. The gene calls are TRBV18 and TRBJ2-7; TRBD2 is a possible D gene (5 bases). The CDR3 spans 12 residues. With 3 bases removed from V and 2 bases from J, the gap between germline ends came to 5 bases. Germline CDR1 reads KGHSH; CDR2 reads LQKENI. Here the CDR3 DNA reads TGTGCCAGCTCACCCGGGGCCTACGAGCAGTACTTC. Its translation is CASSPGAYEQYF.

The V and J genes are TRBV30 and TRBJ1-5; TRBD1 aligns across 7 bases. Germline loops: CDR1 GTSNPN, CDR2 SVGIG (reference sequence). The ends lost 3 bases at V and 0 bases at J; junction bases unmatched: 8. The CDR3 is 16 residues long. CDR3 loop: CAWSPDRDYSNQPQHF. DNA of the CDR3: TGTGCCTGGAGCCCAGACAGGGATTATAGCAATCAGCCCCAGCATTTT.

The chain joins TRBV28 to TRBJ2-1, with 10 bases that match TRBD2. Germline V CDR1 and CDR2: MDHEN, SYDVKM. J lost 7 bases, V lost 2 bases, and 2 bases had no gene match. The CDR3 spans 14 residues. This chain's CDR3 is CASSLQLAGNEQFF. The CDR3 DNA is TGTGCCAGCAGTTTACAACTAGCGGGGAATGAGCAGTTCTTC.

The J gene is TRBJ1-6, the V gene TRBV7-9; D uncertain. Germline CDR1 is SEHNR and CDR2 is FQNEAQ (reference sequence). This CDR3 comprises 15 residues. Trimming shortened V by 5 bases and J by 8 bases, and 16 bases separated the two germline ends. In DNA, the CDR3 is TGTGCCAGCAGCCCACGTGAGGCGAGGGATTCACCCCTCCACTTT. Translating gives CASSPREARDSPLHF.

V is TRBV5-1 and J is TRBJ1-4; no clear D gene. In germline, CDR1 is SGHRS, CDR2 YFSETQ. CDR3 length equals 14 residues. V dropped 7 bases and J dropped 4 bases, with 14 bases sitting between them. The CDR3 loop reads CASARDSSNEKLFF. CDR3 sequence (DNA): TGCGCCAGCGCGAGAGATTCAAGTAATGAAAAACTGTTTTTT.

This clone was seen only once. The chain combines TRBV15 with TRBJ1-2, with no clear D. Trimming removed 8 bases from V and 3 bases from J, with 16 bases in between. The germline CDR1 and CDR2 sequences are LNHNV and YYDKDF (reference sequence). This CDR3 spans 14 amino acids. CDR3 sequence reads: CATRNTGFDYGYTF. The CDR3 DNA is TGTGCCACCCGAAACACGGGATTTGACTATGGCTACACCTTC.

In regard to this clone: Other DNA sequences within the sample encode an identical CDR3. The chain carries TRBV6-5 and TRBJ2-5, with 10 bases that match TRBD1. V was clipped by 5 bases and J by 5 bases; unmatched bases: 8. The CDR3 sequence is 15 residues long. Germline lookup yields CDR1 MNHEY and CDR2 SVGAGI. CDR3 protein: CASSIAGTGVETQYF. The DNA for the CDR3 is TGTGCCAGCAGTATAGCCGGGACAGGGGTGGAGACCCAGTACTTC.

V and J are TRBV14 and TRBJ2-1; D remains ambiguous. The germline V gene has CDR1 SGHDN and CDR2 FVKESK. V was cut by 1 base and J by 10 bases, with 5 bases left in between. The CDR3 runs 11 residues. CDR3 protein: CASSQAVEQFF. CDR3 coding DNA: TGTGCCAGCAGCCAAGCTGTGGAGCAGTTCTTC.

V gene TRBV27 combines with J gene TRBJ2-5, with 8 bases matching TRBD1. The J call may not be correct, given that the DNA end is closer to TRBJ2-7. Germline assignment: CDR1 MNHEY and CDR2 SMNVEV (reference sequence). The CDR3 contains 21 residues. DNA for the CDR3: TGTGCCAGCAGTCCTAACTTCCTTGGACAGGGCAGGGTCTCGAGGTTGAGCGAGCAGTACTTC. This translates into CASSPNFLGQGRVSRLSEQYF.

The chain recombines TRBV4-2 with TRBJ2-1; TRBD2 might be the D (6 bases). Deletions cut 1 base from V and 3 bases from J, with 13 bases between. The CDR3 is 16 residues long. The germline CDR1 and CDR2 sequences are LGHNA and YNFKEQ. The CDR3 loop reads CASSQGFAGLYNEQFF. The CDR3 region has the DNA TGTGCCAGCAGCCAAGGGTTCGCGGGGCTCTACAATGAGCAGTTCTTC.

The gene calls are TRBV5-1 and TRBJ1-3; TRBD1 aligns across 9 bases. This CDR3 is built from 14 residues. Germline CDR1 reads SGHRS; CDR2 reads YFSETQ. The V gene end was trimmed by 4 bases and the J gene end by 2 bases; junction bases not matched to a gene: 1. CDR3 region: CASSRTGAGNTIYF. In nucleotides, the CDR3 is TGCGCCAGCAGCCGGACAGGGGCTGGAAACACCATATATTTT. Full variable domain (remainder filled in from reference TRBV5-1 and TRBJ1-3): KAGVTQTPRYLIKTRGQQVTLSCSPISGHRSVSWYQQTPGQGLQFLFEYFSETQRNKGNFPGRFSGRQFSNSRSEMNVSTLELGDSALYLCASSRTGAGNTIYFGEGSWLTVV.

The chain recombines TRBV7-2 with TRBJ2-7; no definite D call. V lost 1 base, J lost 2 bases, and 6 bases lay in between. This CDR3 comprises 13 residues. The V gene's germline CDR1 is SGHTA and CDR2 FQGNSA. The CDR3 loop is CASSLDIPYEQYF. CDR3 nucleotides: TGTGCCAGCAGCTTAGACATTCCCTACGAGCAGTACTTC. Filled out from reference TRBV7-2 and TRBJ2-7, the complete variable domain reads GAGVSQSPSNKVTEKGKDVELRCDPISGHTALYWYRQSLGQGLEFLIYFQGNSAPDKSGLPSDRFSAERTGGSVSTLTIQRTQQEDSAVYLCASSLDIPYEQYFGPGTRLTVT.

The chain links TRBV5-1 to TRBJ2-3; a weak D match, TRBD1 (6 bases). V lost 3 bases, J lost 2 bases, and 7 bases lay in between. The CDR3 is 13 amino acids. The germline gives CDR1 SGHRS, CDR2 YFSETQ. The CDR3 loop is CASSWTVTDTQYF. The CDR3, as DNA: TGCGCCAGCAGCTGGACAGTCACAGATACGCAGTATTTT.

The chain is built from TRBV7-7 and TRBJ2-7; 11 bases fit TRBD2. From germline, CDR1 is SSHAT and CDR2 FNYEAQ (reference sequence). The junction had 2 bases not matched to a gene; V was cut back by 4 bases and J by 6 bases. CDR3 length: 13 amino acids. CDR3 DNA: TGTGCCAGCAGCTACGGACTAGCGGGCGAGCAGTACTTC. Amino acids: CASSYGLAGEQYF.

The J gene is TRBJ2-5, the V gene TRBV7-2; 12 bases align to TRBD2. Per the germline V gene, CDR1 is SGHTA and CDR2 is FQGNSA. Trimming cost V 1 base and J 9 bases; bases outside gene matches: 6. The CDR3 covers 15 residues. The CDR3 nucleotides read TGTGCCAGCAGCTTAGGACTAGCGGGGGTGGGGGCCCAGTACTTC. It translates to CASSLGLAGVGAQYF.

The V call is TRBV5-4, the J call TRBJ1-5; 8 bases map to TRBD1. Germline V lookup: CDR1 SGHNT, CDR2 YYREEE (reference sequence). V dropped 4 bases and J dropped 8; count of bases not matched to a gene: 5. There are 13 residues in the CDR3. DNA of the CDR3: TGTGCCAGCAGCCAGGACAGGGAGGAGCCCCAGCATTTT. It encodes CASSQDREEPQHF.

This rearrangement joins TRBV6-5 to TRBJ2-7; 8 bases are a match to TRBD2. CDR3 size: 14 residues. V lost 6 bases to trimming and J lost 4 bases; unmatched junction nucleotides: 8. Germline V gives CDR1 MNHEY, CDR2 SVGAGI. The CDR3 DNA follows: TGTGCCAGCAGAAACCGGGGGGGGAAGTACGAGCAGTACTTC. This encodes CASRNRGGKYEQYF.

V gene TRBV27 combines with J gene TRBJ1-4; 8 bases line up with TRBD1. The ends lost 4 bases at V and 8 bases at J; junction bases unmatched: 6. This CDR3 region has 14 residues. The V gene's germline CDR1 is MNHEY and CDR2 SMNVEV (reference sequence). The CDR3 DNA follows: TGTGCCAGCAGTTGGACAGGGTTGGGGGAAAAACTGTTTTTT. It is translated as CASSWTGLGEKLFF.

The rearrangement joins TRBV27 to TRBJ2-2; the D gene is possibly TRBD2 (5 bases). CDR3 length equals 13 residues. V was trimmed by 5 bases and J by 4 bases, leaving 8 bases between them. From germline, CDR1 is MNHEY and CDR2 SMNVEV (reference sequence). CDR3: CASSLGVTGELFF. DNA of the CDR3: TGTGCCAGCAGTCTGGGAGTCACCGGGGAGCTGTTTTTT.

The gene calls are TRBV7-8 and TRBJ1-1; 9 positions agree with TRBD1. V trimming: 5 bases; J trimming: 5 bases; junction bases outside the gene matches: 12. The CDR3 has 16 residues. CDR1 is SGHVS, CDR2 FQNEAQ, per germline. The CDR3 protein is CASSTRTGVSKTEAFF. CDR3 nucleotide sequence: TGTGCCAGCAGCACAAGGACAGGGGTAAGTAAAACTGAAGCTTTCTTT.

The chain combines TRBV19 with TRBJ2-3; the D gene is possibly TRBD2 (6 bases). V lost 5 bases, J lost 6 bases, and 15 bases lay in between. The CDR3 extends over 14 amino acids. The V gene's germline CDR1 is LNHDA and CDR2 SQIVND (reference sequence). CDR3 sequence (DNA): TGTGCCAGTAGTCCGCTCCGGGGGACGGATACGCAGTATTTT. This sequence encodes CASSPLRGTDTQYF.

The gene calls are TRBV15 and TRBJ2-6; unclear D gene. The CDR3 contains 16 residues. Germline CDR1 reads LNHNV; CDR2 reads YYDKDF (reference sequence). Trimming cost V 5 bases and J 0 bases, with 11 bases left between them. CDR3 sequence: CATSDGRGSGANVLTF. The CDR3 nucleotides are TGTGCCACCAGCGATGGTCGAGGCTCTGGGGCCAACGTCCTGACTTTC. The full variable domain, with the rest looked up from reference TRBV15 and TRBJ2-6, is DAMVIQNPRYQVTQFGKPVTLSCSQTLNHNVMYWYQQKSSQAPKLLFHYYDKDFNNEADTPDNFQSRRPNTSFCFLDIRSPGLGDTAMYLCATSDGRGSGANVLTFGAGSRLTVL.

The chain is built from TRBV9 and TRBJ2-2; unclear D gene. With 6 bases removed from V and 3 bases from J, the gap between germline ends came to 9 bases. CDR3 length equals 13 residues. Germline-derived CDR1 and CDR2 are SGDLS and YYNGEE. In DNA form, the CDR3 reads TGTGCCAGCAAAAATCCCTACACCGGGGAGCTGTTTTTT. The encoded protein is CASKNPYTGELFF.

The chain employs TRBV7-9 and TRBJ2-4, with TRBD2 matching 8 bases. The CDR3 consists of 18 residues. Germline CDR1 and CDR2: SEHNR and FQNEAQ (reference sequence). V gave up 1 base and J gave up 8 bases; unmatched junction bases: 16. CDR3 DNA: TGTGCCAGCAGCTTAGTCATAGCGGGGCTCTCTAGGCGGGACATTCAGTACTTC. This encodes CASSLVIAGLSRRDIQYF.

The CDR3 DNA reads as TGCAGCGTCCGAACCCGTGGACAGGGGGGTAGAACTGAAGCTTTCTTT. Translation gives CSVRTRGQGGRTEAFF. The rearrangement links TRBV29-1 to TRBJ1-1; TRBD1 matches at 10 bases. Losses at the gene ends were 6 bases for V and 5 bases for J; bases not matched to a gene: 15. Germline assignment: CDR1 SQVTM and CDR2 ANQGSEA. The CDR3 totals 16 residues.